This T cell receptor (beta chain) was recovered during a study of shared clonotypes between healthy human individuals. TCRdb's table, derived via immunoSEQ multiplex PCR, lists solely in-frame clones and lacks some. The top ten hold around 10% of the sample, which has about 330,000 clones, about 74% seen once. What was sequenced was memory CD4+ T cells sorted from blood. Subset meaning: CD45RA-negative fraction. The origin of this receptor is a man aged 30-40 years in good health.

CDR3 in DNA: TGTGCCAGCAGCTTTGAACTAGCGGAAACCGGGGAGCTGTTTTTT. This codes for CASSFELAETGELFF. This chain connects TRBV5-5 to TRBJ2-2; 8 bases fit TRBD2. V shed 2 bases, J shed 5 bases, and the junction held 5 bases outside the gene matches. CDR3 length equals 15 residues. CDR1 is SGHKS, CDR2 YYEKEE, per germline (reference sequence).